These T cell receptor beta chains were read from a single sample in a study of T cells in localized non-small cell lung cancer. The method was immunoSEQ multiplex PCR; TCRdb's version includes in-frame clones alone and lacks a portion of them. The table has approximately 18,000 clones, over 80% seen once. This sample comprised peripheral blood, obtained before any cancer treatment. These receptors came from a female donor aged 60 or older with stage I lung adenocarcinoma. CDR3s include the opening cysteine and the closing phenylalanine or tryptophan. Each record gives: clone size, D gene, V gene, J gene, CDR3 protein, CDR3 DNA. A D gene is named only where the DNA matches it firmly. The size field is filled for only some rows; it gives once, few, many or a size class.

clone_size: once; d_call: TRBD1; v_call: TRBV6-5; j_call: TRBJ1-2; cdr3_aa: CASSYSAGGVRGYTF; cdr3_nt: TGTGCCAGCAGTTACTCGGCAGGGGGTGTGCGGGGCTACACCTTC
clone_size: .; d_call: .; v_call: TRBV19; j_call: TRBJ2-5; cdr3_aa: CASHRGGQDRTQYF; cdr3_nt: TGTGCCAGTCACCGTGGGGGGCAGGATCGGACCCAGTACTTC
clone_size: .; d_call: TRBD1; v_call: TRBV29-1; j_call: TRBJ1-2; cdr3_aa: CSVEAGTGTGYTF; cdr3_nt: TGCAGCGTTGAAGCCGGGACAGGGACTGGCTACACCTTC
clone_size: .; d_call: .; v_call: TRBV28; j_call: TRBJ1-3; cdr3_aa: CASSSPGTGNTIYF; cdr3_nt: TGTGCCAGCAGTTCTCCCGGCACGGGAAACACCATATATTTT
clone_size: .; d_call: .; v_call: TRBV11-2; j_call: TRBJ1-2; cdr3_aa: CASSLRDIEYGYTF; cdr3_nt: TGTGCCAGCAGCCTGAGGGACATCGAATATGGCTACACCTTC
clone_size: .; d_call: .; v_call: TRBV27; j_call: TRBJ2-1; cdr3_aa: CASSHAVAAYEQFF; cdr3_nt: TGTGCCAGCAGTCACGCGGTAGCGGCGTATGAGCAGTTCTTC
clone_size: .; d_call: .; v_call: TRBV5-4; j_call: TRBJ1-1; cdr3_aa: CASSLQYSEAFF; cdr3_nt: TGTGCCAGCAGCTTACAGTACTCTGAAGCTTTCTTT
clone_size: .; d_call: .; v_call: TRBV11-3; j_call: TRBJ2-3; cdr3_aa: CASSSLGGAGVDTQYF; cdr3_nt: TGTGCCAGCAGCTCCCTTGGGGGCGCTGGGGTAGATACGCAGTATTTT
clone_size: .; d_call: TRBD1; v_call: TRBV2; j_call: TRBJ1-1; cdr3_aa: CASTTMGTGNTEAFF; cdr3_nt: TGTGCCAGCACCACAATGGGGACAGGGAACACTGAAGCTTTCTTT
clone_size: .; d_call: .; v_call: TRBV7-2; j_call: TRBJ2-7; cdr3_aa: CASSLGGPKPYEQYF; cdr3_nt: TGTGCCAGCAGCTTAGGGGGGCCTAAACCCTACGAGCAGTACTTC